This T cell receptor beta chain was obtained from a study of shared clonotypes between healthy human individuals. Overall study context: CD4 naive and memory got three plates each, CD8 naive two, CD8 memory one.

The ends were cut back, 4 bases at V and 3 bases at J, with 11 bases in the middle. Per germline, CDR1 SGDLS and CDR2 YYNGEE. CDR3 length: 15 residues. Points from the study as a whole: Sampling was confined to blood; repertoires within tissues likely differ.

Splitting of CD4+ cells produced CD45RA+ naive and CD45RA-negative memory subsets. Original handling: Quality scores were absent from the junction-only immunoSEQ sequences, so filtering differed. The data were produced by immunoSEQ multiplex PCR, yet TCRdb's version contains in-frame clones alone and is incomplete. Clonal size and the V and J genes are those of that table, whereas D and trimming came from the DNA. The profile shows 950,000 to 1,200,000 clones, approximately 80% of them singletons. With regard to this clone: What it binds is unknown.

This TCR derives from a man younger than 35 in good health. Some clones in this sample may be carry-over from other donors' samples. Sequenced material: memory CD4+ T cells from PBMCs. Subset described: CD45RA-negative fraction. The rearrangement uses TRBV9 and TRBJ2-6; D is unclear. CDR3 in DNA: TGTGCCAGCAGCACTCTGGGCTTTGGGGCCAACGTCCTGACTTTC. It yields the protein CASSTLGFGANVLTF.